Given below is one T cell receptor beta chain in context. Antigen specificity is unknown. Trimming took off 4 bases at V and 10 bases at J, with 18 bases between the two ends. This CDR3 is built from 14 residues. CDR1 is MGHRA and CDR2 is YSYEKL in the germline V gene. The data stem from a study of vaccination effects on CD4 cells after COVID-19. Across the whole study: Samples gathered post-vaccine arrived a median of 72 days past the second dose.

The repertoire was sequenced with immunoSEQ multiplex PCR; TCRdb's copy has only in-frame clones and lacks some. Of tens of thousands of clones in the sample, roughly 86% were seen once. Broader study findings: The authors studied few convalescent patients and collected no early post-infection timepoints.

Sequencing followed a ViraFEST assay step that expanded antigen-specific CD4+ T cells with viral peptide pools. Following an approximately eleven-day culture, CD4+ T cells were purified. Two-dose vaccination with either BNT162b2 or mRNA-1273 was given to the participants. Testing of the vaccine recipients showed negative nucleocapsid antibodies and no prior SARS-CoV-2 infection. The specimen was CD4+ T cells from PBMCs cultured with HCoV-NL63 spike peptides, collected after COVID-19 vaccination. The chain joins TRBV4-1 to TRBJ2-3; D is perhaps TRBD2 (5 bases). The sequence derives from a human donor who received a COVID-19 vaccine. Some clones in this sample may be carry-over from other donors' samples. The CDR3 is CASSLDPAGRAQYF. The CDR3 DNA follows: TGCGCCAGCAGCCTCGACCCTGCTGGGCGGGCGCAGTATTTT.